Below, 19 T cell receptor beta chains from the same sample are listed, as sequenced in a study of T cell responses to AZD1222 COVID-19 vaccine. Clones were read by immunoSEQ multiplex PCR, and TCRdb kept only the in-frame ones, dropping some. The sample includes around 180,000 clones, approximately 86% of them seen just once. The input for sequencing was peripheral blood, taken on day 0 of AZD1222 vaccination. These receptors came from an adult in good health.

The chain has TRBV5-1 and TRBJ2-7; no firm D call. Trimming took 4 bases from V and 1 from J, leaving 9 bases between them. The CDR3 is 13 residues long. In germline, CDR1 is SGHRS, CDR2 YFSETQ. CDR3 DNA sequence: TGCGCCAGCAGCGCACTGGTTTCCTACGAGCAGTACTTC. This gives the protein CASSALVSYEQYF.

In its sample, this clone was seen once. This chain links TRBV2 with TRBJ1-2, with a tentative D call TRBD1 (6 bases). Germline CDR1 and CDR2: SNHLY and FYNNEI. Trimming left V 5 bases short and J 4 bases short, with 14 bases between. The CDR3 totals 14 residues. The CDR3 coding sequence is TGTGCCAGCAGTCAGACGACAGGCCGCTATGGCTACACCTTC. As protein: CASSQTTGRYGYTF.

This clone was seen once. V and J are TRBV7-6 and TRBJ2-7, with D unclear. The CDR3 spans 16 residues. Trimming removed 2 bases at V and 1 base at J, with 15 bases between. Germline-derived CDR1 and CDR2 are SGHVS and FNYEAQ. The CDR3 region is CASSLRLPSRSYEQYF. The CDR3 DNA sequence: TGTGCCAGCAGCTTACGTCTACCCAGCAGATCCTACGAGCAGTACTTC.

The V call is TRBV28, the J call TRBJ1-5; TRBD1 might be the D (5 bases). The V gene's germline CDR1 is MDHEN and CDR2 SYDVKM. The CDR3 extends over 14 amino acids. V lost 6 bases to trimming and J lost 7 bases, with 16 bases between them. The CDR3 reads CASRITGSTQPQHF. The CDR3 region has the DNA TGTGCCAGCAGGATAACAGGTTCGACGCAGCCCCAGCATTTT.

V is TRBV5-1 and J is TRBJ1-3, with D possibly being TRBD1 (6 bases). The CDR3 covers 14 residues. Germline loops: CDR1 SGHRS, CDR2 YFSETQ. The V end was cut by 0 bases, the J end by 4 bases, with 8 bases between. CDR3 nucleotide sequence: TGCGCCAGCAGCTTGGCAGGGGACGGAAACACCATATATTTT. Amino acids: CASSLAGDGNTIYF.

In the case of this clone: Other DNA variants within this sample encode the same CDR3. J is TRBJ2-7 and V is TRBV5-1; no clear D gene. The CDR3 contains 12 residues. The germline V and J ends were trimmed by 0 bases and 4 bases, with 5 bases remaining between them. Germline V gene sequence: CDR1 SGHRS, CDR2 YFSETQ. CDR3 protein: CASSLEGYEQYF. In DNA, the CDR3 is TGCGCCAGCAGCTTGGAGGGTTACGAGCAGTACTTC.

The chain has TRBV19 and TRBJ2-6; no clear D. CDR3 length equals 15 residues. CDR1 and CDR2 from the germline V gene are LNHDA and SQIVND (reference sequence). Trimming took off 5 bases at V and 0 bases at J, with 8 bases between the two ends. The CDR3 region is CASSAGGSGANVLTF. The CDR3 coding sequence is TGTGCCAGTAGTGCCGGCGGCTCTGGGGCCAACGTCCTGACTTTC.

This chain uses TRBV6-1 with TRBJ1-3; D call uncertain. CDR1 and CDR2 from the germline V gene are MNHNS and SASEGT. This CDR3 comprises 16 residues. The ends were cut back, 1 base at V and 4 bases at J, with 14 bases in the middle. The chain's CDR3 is CASSEGAVTTGNTIYF. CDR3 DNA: TGTGCCAGCAGTGAAGGTGCAGTCACTACGGGAAACACCATATATTTT.

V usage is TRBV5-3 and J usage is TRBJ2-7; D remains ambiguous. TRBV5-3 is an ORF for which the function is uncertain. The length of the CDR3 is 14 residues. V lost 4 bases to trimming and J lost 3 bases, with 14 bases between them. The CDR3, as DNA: TGTGCCAGAAGCCCATTGACTTCACGCTACGAGCAGTACTTC. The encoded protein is CARSPLTSRYEQYF.

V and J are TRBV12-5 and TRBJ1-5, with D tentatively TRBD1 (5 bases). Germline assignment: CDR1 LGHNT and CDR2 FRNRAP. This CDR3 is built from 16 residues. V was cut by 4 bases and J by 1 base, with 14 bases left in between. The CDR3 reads CASGWDFGGSNQPQHF. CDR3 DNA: TGTGCTAGTGGTTGGGACTTTGGAGGGAGCAATCAGCCCCAGCATTTT.

The chain's CDR3 is CASRPGAGNTIYF. CDR3 coding DNA: TGCGCCAGCAGACCAGGGGCTGGAAACACCATATATTTT. The chain employs TRBV5-1 and TRBJ1-3, with D perhaps TRBD1 (6 bases). The CDR3 contains 13 residues. V was trimmed by 5 bases and J by 2 bases, leaving 8 bases between them. Germline loops: CDR1 SGHRS, CDR2 YFSETQ. The whole variable domain, filled in from reference TRBV5-1 and TRBJ1-3, reads KAGVTQTPRYLIKTRGQQVTLSCSPISGHRSVSWYQQTPGQGLQFLFEYFSETQRNKGNFPGRFSGRQFSNSRSEMNVSTLELGDSALYLCASRPGAGNTIYFGEGSWLTVV.

The CDR3 loop is CASSYLGQGYGYTF. CDR3 sequence (DNA): TGTGCCAGCAGTTACCTGGGACAGGGATATGGCTACACCTTC. The chain combines TRBV6-5 with TRBJ1-2; 9 positions agree with TRBD1. V shed 2 bases, J shed 5 bases, and the junction held 3 bases outside the gene matches. Per the germline V gene, CDR1 is MNHEY and CDR2 is SVGAGI. This CDR3 is built from 14 residues.

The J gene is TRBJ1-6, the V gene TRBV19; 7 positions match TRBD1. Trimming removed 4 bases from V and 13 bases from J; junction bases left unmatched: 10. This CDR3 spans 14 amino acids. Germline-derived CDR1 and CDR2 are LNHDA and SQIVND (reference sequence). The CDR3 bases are TGTGCCAGTAGTACGGGACAGATTACCTATCCCCTCCACTTT. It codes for CASSTGQITYPLHF.

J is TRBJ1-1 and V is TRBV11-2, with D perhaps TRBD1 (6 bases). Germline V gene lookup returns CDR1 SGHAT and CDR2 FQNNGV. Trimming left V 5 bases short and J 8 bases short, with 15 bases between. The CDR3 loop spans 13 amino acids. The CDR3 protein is CASSVSQGIEAFF. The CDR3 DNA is TGTGCCAGCAGCGTTAGCCAGGGGATAGAAGCTTTCTTT. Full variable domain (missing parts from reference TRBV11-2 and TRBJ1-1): EAGVAQSPRYKIIEKRQSVAFWCNPISGHATLYWYQQILGQGPKLLIQFQNNGVVDDSQLPKDRFSAERLKGVDSTLKIQPAKLEDSAVYLCASSVSQGIEAFFGQGTRLTVV.

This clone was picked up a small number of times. In DNA, the CDR3 is TGTGCCAGCAGTGAAAATTCACCCCTCCACTTT. As protein: CASSENSPLHF. The chain is built from TRBV6-1 and TRBJ1-6; D remains unclear. This CDR3 comprises 11 residues. The germline V and J ends were trimmed by 2 bases and 7 bases, with 0 bases remaining between them. Germline CDR1 MNHNS, CDR2 SASEGT.

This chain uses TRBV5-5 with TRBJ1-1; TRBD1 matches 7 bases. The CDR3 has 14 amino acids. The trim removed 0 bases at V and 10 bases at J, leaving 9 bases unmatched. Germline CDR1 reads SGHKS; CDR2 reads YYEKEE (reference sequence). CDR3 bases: TGTGCCAGCAGCTTGGGACAGGGTAGGCTGTTAGCTTTCTTT. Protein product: CASSLGQGRLLAFF. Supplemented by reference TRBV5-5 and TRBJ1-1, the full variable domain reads DAGVTQSPTHLIKTRGQQVTLRCSPISGHKSVSWYQQVLGQGPQFIFQYYEKEERGRGNFPDRFSARQFPNYSSELNVNALLLGDSALYLCASSLGQGRLLAFFGQGTRLTVV.

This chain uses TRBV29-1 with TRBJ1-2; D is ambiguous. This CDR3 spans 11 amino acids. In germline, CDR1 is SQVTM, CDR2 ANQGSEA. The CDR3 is CAQQPLYGYTF. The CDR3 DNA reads TGCGCCCAGCAGCCTCTCTATGGCTACACCTTC.

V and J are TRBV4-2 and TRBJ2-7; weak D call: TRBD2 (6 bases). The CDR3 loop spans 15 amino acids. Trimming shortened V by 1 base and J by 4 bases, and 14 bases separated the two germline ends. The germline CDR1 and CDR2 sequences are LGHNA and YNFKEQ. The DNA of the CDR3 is TGTGCCAGCAGCCAAGGGAGGGCGGGGCCGTACGAGCAGTACTTC. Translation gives CASSQGRAGPYEQYF.

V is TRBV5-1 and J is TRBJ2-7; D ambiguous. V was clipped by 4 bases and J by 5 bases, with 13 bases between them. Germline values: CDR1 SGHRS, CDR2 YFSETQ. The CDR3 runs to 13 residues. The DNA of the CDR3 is TGCGCCAGCAGCATGACGGTAAGCCACGAGCAGTACTTC. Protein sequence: CASSMTVSHEQYF.